Presented here are 9 T cell receptor beta chains from one specimen sequenced in a study of cytotoxic CD8 clonotypes in ibrutinib-treated CLL (dated by TCRdb to about 2021). The time point label of this sample denotes: around 25 months on ibrutinib. Libraries came from the immunoSEQ multiplex PCR assay. The source is immuneACCESS, and TCRdb retained only in-frame sequences with V and J called. Part of the clones is not carried over; for the studies checked, unresolved V genes explain less than half of this, and the remainder is unexplained. The table for this sample lists more than 150,000 clones; over 55% of them were counted only once. The top ten clonotypes cover 13% of the sample. Sequenced material: PBMCs, taken after 24 months of ibrutinib treatment. The receptors were gathered from a human donor with chronic lymphocytic leukemia.

This clone was observed a handful of times. The chain joins TRBV27 to TRBJ1-5; D unclear. The CDR3 is 15 amino acids. The ends were cut back, 5 bases at V and 3 bases at J, with 14 bases in the middle. CDR1 is MNHEY and CDR2 is SMNVEV in the germline V gene (reference sequence). The CDR3 region is CASSISDGLNQPQHF. CDR3 bases: TGTGCCAGCAGTATCTCAGACGGGCTCAATCAGCCCCAGCATTTT.

This clone was seen a single time. The chain links TRBV15 to TRBJ2-1; tentative D call: TRBD2 (6 bases). The V gene's germline CDR1 is LNHNV and CDR2 YYDKDF (reference sequence). The germline V and J ends were trimmed by 3 bases and 0 bases, with 12 bases remaining between them. This CDR3 is 16 amino acids long. CDR3 protein: CATSREGSRSYNEQFF. The CDR3, as DNA: TGTGCCACCAGCAGGGAGGGCTCGCGCTCCTACAATGAGCAGTTCTTC. The whole variable domain, remainder taken from reference TRBV15 and TRBJ2-1, is DAMVIQNPRYQVTQFGKPVTLSCSQTLNHNVMYWYQQKSSQAPKLLFHYYDKDFNNEADTPDNFQSRRPNTSFCFLDIRSPGLGDTAMYLCATSREGSRSYNEQFFGPGTRLTVL.

This clone was found a few times. This chain uses TRBV7-6 with TRBJ2-3, with TRBD2 identical over 13 bases. CDR1 is SGHVS and CDR2 is FNYEAQ in the germline V gene. With V trimmed by 6 bases and J by 3 bases, 3 bases remained unmatched. The CDR3 runs 15 residues. In nucleotides, the CDR3 is TGTGCCAGCAGTAGGACTAGCGGGAGAACAGATACGCAGTATTTT. This translates into CASSRTSGRTDTQYF.

The J gene is TRBJ2-3, the V gene TRBV25-1; 8 bases match TRBD1. V was clipped by 3 bases and J by 2 bases; unmatched bases: 7. This CDR3 region has 16 residues. Germline V gives CDR1 MGHDK, CDR2 SYGVNS. CDR3 region: CASSDQGAFPTDTQYF. The CDR3 DNA sequence: TGTGCCAGCAGTGACCAGGGGGCCTTCCCCACAGATACGCAGTATTTT.

The chain couples TRBV7-2 to TRBJ2-1; TRBD2 matches 9 bases. Unmatched junction bases numbered 6, after V lost 5 bases and J lost 4 bases. Germline V gene sequence: CDR1 SGHTA, CDR2 FQGNSA. The CDR3 length is 15 residues. The DNA for the CDR3 is TGTGCCAGCAGCCGCTTAGCGGGGGATTACAATGAGCAGTTCTTC. Amino acids: CASSRLAGDYNEQFF.

V usage is TRBV7-2 and J usage is TRBJ2-5; 11 nucleotides agree with TRBD2. CDR3 length: 16 residues. Germline CDR1 SGHTA, CDR2 FQGNSA. The V and J ends lost 5 bases and 0 bases, in that order; junction bases with no gene match: 5. CDR3 residues: CASSRPTSGNQETQYF. The CDR3 DNA sequence: TGTGCCAGCAGCCGTCCGACTAGCGGGAACCAAGAGACCCAGTACTTC.

The count of this clone is one. This chain joins TRBV2 and TRBJ2-2; 9 bases are shared with TRBD2. CDR1 and CDR2 from the germline V gene are SNHLY and FYNNEI. This CDR3 has 16 residues. V shed 6 bases and J 4 bases; nucleotides not matched to a gene: 9. CDR3 nucleotide sequence: TGTGCCAGCAGAAGAATAGCGGGAGCGCCCACCGGGGAGCTGTTTTTT. It codes for CASRRIAGAPTGELFF. The full variable domain, completed using reference TRBV2 and TRBJ2-2, is EPEVTQTPSHQVTQMGQEVILRCVPISNHLYFYWYRQILGQKVEFLVSFYNNEISEKSEIFDDQFSVERPDGSNFTLKIRSTKLEDSAMYFCASRRIAGAPTGELFFGEGSRLTVL.

The chain is built from TRBV7-8 and TRBJ2-7, with TRBD2 matching over 12 bases. The germline V gene has CDR1 SGHVS and CDR2 FQNEAQ. This CDR3 spans 17 amino acids. The V gene end was trimmed by 5 bases and the J gene end by 2 bases; junction bases not matched to a gene: 10. This chain's CDR3 is CASSDSRGLAGTYEQYF. The CDR3 nucleotides read TGTGCCAGCAGCGATAGCCGCGGACTAGCGGGGACCTACGAGCAGTACTTC.

The chain employs TRBV28 and TRBJ2-1; D is ambiguous. The CDR3 sequence is 15 residues long. The germline gives CDR1 MDHEN, CDR2 SYDVKM. V was trimmed by 5 bases and J by 2 bases, leaving 13 bases between them. The DNA of the CDR3 is TGTGCCAGCAGTCCCCCTGGCGGAACCTACAATGAGCAGTTCTTC. This gives the protein CASSPPGGTYNEQFF.